Listed here are 16 T cell receptor beta chains from one sample, sequenced in a study of CD8+ T cells in alopecia areata. It was cDNA, reverse transcribed from extracted RNA, that served as the sequencing template. Profiling relied on immunoSEQ multiplex PCR, and the TCRdb table lists in-frame clones only, not all of them. Found here are around 270,000 clones, about three fifths of them singletons; the top ten hold 1.8%. The treatment denotes: oral pan-JAK inhibitor, 5-10 mg twice daily. This specimen was CD4+ T cells sorted from blood, taken at week 24, from a patient treated with tofacitinib. Receptor source: a human donor with alopecia areata.

This clone was found a few times. The chain carries TRBV25-1 and TRBJ2-7, with D perhaps TRBD1 (5 bases). The V end was cut by 6 bases, the J end by 2 bases, with 11 bases between. The germline V gene encodes CDR1 MGHDK and CDR2 SYGVNS. The CDR3 runs to 13 residues. CDR3 amino acids: CASRGASAYEQYF. CDR3 coding DNA: TGTGCCAGCAGAGGGGCGTCGGCCTACGAGCAGTACTTC.

The sample holds a few counts of this clone. The chain has TRBV5-6 and TRBJ2-7, with a weak D call TRBD1 (6 bases). The V end was cut by 4 bases, the J end by 1 base, with 9 bases between. CDR1 and CDR2 (germline): SGHDT, YYEEEE. This CDR3 is built from 13 residues. The CDR3 coding sequence is TGTGCCAGCAGCCGGACAGAATCCTACGAGCAGTACTTC. Translated, it gives CASSRTESYEQYF. The whole variable domain, filled in from reference TRBV5-6 and TRBJ2-7, reads DAGVTQSPTHLIKTRGQQVTLRCSPKSGHDTVSWYQQALGQGPQFIFQYYEEEERQRGNFPDRFSGHQFPNYSSELNVNALLLGDSALYLCASSRTESYEQYFGPGTRLTVT.

The rearrangement joins TRBV2 to TRBJ1-2, with D possibly matching TRBD1 (5 bases). Trimming pared 6 bases from V and 2 bases from J, leaving 16 bases between. The length of the CDR3 is 15 residues. Germline V gives CDR1 SNHLY, CDR2 FYNNEI. The CDR3, as DNA: TGTGCCAGCAGAACAGGCGGGTTCGGAAACTATGGCTACACCTTC. Translation gives CASRTGGFGNYGYTF.

This clone was seen more than once but under ten times. In the same sample, other DNA sequences code for this CDR3. V usage is TRBV29-1 and J usage is TRBJ1-2; D perhaps matches TRBD1 (6 bases). Deletions cut 1 base from V and 6 bases from J, with 9 bases between. The length of the CDR3 is 12 residues. Germline loops: CDR1 SQVTM, CDR2 ANQGSEA. The CDR3 is CSVEGQGNGYTF. CDR3 coding DNA: TGCAGCGTTGAAGGGCAGGGGAATGGCTACACCTTC.

The V call is TRBV15, the J call TRBJ1-2; a weak D match, TRBD1 (6 bases). The CDR3 runs 15 residues. V was trimmed by 1 base and J by 6 bases, leaving 15 bases between them. The germline V gene encodes CDR1 LNHNV and CDR2 YYDKDF (reference sequence). CDR3: CATSRVVSGDHGYTF. In nucleotides, the CDR3 is TGTGCCACCAGCAGAGTGGTTTCAGGGGATCATGGCTACACCTTC.

This chain connects TRBV2 to TRBJ2-7; 7 bases match TRBD1. The V gene's germline CDR1 is SNHLY and CDR2 FYNNEI. The CDR3 is 13 amino acids. The V gene end was trimmed by 6 bases and the J gene end by 3 bases; junction bases not matched to a gene: 5. This CDR3 reads CASRRDSDYEQYF. The CDR3 nucleotides read TGTGCCAGCAGGAGGGACAGCGACTACGAGCAGTACTTC.

The rearrangement uses TRBV2 and TRBJ1-2, with TRBD1 as a possible D gene (5 bases). In germline, CDR1 is SNHLY, CDR2 FYNNEI. The CDR3 loop spans 15 amino acids. With 2 bases removed from V and 7 bases from J, the gap between germline ends came to 17 bases. The CDR3 spells CASSETPAGRVGYTF. The DNA of the CDR3 is TGTGCCAGCAGTGAAACCCCGGCAGGGAGAGTTGGCTACACCTTC.

In this sample, this clone turned up once. V and J are TRBV30 and TRBJ2-4; no reliable D call. The germline V and J ends were trimmed by 1 base and 0 bases, with 7 bases remaining between them. This CDR3 comprises 14 residues. CDR1 GTSNPN and CDR2 SVGIG come from the germline V gene (reference sequence). The CDR3 is CAWSAVQAKNIQYF. CDR3 nucleotide sequence: TGTGCCTGGAGTGCAGTTCAAGCCAAAAACATTCAGTACTTC.

This chain joins TRBV29-1 and TRBJ2-1; D remains ambiguous. This CDR3 spans 11 amino acids. Germline CDR1 reads SQVTM; CDR2 reads ANQGSEA. V was clipped by 3 bases and J by 9 bases, with 9 bases between them. The CDR3 is CSVDWGTEQFF. In nucleotides, the CDR3 is TGCAGCGTTGATTGGGGAACTGAGCAGTTCTTC.

This clone was detected a few times. The J gene is TRBJ2-5, the V gene TRBV7-2; the match to TRBD2 covers 13 bases. After removal of 4 bases from V and 5 bases from J, the junction contained 4 bases not matched to a gene. CDR3 length equals 15 residues. CDR1 SGHTA and CDR2 FQGNSA come from the germline V gene. DNA for the CDR3: TGTGCCAGCAGCTCGGGACTAGCGGGGTGGGAGACCCAGTACTTC. This gives the protein CASSSGLAGWETQYF. Combining the CDR3 with reference TRBV7-2 and TRBJ2-5 gives the whole variable domain GAGVSQSPSNKVTEKGKDVELRCDPISGHTALYWYRQSLGQGLEFLIYFQGNSAPDKSGLPSDRFSAERTGGSVSTLTIQRTQQEDSAVYLCASSSGLAGWETQYFGPGTRLLVL.

The V and J genes are TRBV2 and TRBJ2-3; TRBD2 aligns across 9 bases. Germline V gives CDR1 SNHLY, CDR2 FYNNEI. Trimming at V came to 5 bases and at J to 4 bases, leaving 7 bases not matched to a gene. The CDR3 is made up of 15 amino acids. The CDR3, as DNA: TGTGCCAGCAGTACCTATAGCGGGGGTGCAGATACGCAGTATTTT. Translating it yields CASSTYSGGADTQYF. Drawing the rest from reference TRBV2 and TRBJ2-3, the complete variable domain is EPEVTQTPSHQVTQMGQEVILRCVPISNHLYFYWYRQILGQKVEFLVSFYNNEISEKSEIFDDQFSVERPDGSNFTLKIRSTKLEDSAMYFCASSTYSGGADTQYFGPGTRLTVL.

J is TRBJ2-7 and V is TRBV5-4; possible D gene TRBD1, 6 bases. This CDR3 is built from 14 residues. The V end lost 4 bases, the J end lost 4 bases, and 15 bases lay between the germline ends. Germline V gene sequence: CDR1 SGHNT, CDR2 YYREEE (reference sequence). The DNA for the CDR3 is TGTGCCAGCAGCCCCAGGGGCCGAATATACGAGCAGTACTTC. Protein product: CASSPRGRIYEQYF.

This rearrangement joins TRBV5-6 to TRBJ1-6; D remains ambiguous. Deletions cut 0 bases from V and 9 bases from J, with 13 bases between. The germline gives CDR1 SGHDT, CDR2 YYEEEE. The CDR3 is made up of 15 amino acids. CDR3 sequence reads: CASSLATELGSPLHF. The CDR3 DNA is TGTGCCAGCAGCTTGGCAACAGAGCTAGGTTCACCCCTCCACTTT.

This clone showed up just a few times. The chain links TRBV5-1 to TRBJ1-3; 9 nucleotides match TRBD1. Looked up from germline, CDR1 is SGHRS and CDR2 is YFSETQ. Trimming at V came to 4 bases and at J to 3 bases, leaving 11 bases not matched to a gene. The CDR3 is 17 amino acids. Here the CDR3 DNA reads TGCGCCAGCAGCCGAACTATCACAGGGGGCGGTGGAAACACCATATATTTT. It yields the protein CASSRTITGGGGNTIYF. Looking up the rest from reference TRBV5-1 and TRBJ1-3 gives the full variable domain: KAGVTQTPRYLIKTRGQQVTLSCSPISGHRSVSWYQQTPGQGLQFLFEYFSETQRNKGNFPGRFSGRQFSNSRSEMNVSTLELGDSALYLCASSRTITGGGGNTIYFGEGSWLTVV.

The chain is built from TRBV7-2 and TRBJ1-6; 7 positions match TRBD1. Germline V gene lookup returns CDR1 SGHTA and CDR2 FQGNSA. The CDR3 is 14 residues long. V lost 5 bases, J lost 7 bases, and 5 bases stayed unmatched. CDR3 DNA sequence: TGTGCCAGCAGCGCGACAGGGCGCAATTCACCCCTCCACTTT. Its protein is CASSATGRNSPLHF.

Comment on this clone: Other DNA sequences of this sample code for an identical CDR3. V usage is TRBV7-2 and J usage is TRBJ1-5; D is unresolved. This CDR3 region has 14 residues. Germline V gives CDR1 SGHTA, CDR2 FQGNSA. Trimming cost V 1 base and J 0 bases, with 4 bases left between them. CDR3 sequence reads: CASSLDGSNQPQHF. In nucleotides, the CDR3 is TGTGCCAGCAGCTTAGATGGTAGCAATCAGCCCCAGCATTTT.